This T cell receptor beta chain was recovered during a study of cytomegalovirus exposure and HLA in healthy donors. Whole-study results and caveats: Immune exposure information comprised only CMV serostatus. Presence/absence analyses rested on an assumption that sequencing depth was roughly uniform across donors. A link between a missense DCLRE1C variant and TCR beta V- and J-gene trimming emerged from a later analysis.

13 Jbeta primers and 60 Vbeta primers were used for the PCR. Study processing details: Later analysis identified roughly 82 million unique TCR beta chains, about 10 million shared. Assay: immunoSEQ multiplex PCR; the TCRdb copy retains only in-frame clones and omits some. The DNA was the basis for D and trimming; V, J and clone size are from that table. The repertoire holds some 180,000 clones, with approximately 85% as singletons. Note on this clone: The target antigen is unknown.

Germline CDR1 SEHNR, CDR2 FQNEAQ (reference sequence). The CDR3 length is 15 residues. V was cut by 4 bases and J by 3 bases, with 14 bases left in between. This chain links TRBV7-9 with TRBJ2-3; D is unclear. Sequencing was done on a sample of PBMCs. This sequence was found in a woman between 45 and 60 years old in good health and CMV-seronegative. In nucleotides, the CDR3 is TGTGCCAGCAGCTCATCTAGTAGGAGAACAGATACGCAGTATTTT. It yields the protein CASSSSSRRTDTQYF. Filled out from reference TRBV7-9 and TRBJ2-3, the complete variable domain reads DTGVSQNPRHKITKRGQNVTFRCDPISEHNRLYWYRQTLGQGPEFLTYFQNEAQLEKSRLLSDRFSAERPKGSFSTLEIQRTEQGDSAMYLCASSSSSRRTDTQYFGPGTRLTVL.